The 2 T cell receptor gamma chains given below trace back to one sample, sequenced in a study of Vδ1+ human thymocytes. Findings and caveats of the study: In the thymus, TRG and TRD repertoires looked highly polyclonal with Gaussian CDR3 lengths.

RNA was extracted from the cells and then reverse transcribed. CDR3 amplicons came from multiplex PCR with pooled V-gene forward and constant-region reverse primers. TCRdb reanalysed the multiplex PCR reads via CATT. This sample has several thousand gamma-chain clones, with roughly 40% found just once. No antigen has been identified for these receptors. Sequenced: Vdelta1+ gamma-delta thymocytes from the thymus. The subset: FACS-sorted CD3+ TCRalphabeta- TCRVdelta1+ TCRVdelta2- thymocytes. The receptors were gathered from a boy younger than two who had congenital heart surgery.

The chain has TRGV4 and TRGJ1 or TRGJ2. No J gene was available from TCRdb, and it was assigned here by a germline match of the DNA. The CDR3 sequence is 16 residues long. Germline values: CDR1 EGSTGY, CDR2 YDSYTSSV. J gave up 3 bases and V 0 bases, and 11 bases lay outside the gene matches. DNA for the CDR3: TGTGCCACCTGGGATGGGTGGGGGAAAATTTATTATAAGAAACTCTTT. Protein: CATWDGWGKIYYKKLF.

The chain joins TRGV3 to TRGJ1 or TRGJ2. The J gene is not listed in TCRdb, so it was assigned here from a DNA match to germline. Germline CDR1 reads VTNTFY; CDR2 reads YDVSTARD (reference sequence). This CDR3 has 15 amino acids. With V trimmed by 0 bases and J by 2 bases, 7 bases remained unmatched. The CDR3 DNA sequence: TGTGCCACCTGGGACAGGCTGAAGGATTATTATAAGAAACTCTTT. Translated: CATWDRLKDYYKKLF.